What follows are 9 T cell receptor beta chains derived from one specimen sequenced in a study of post-analysis software for immune sequencing data (dated by TCRdb to the mid-2010s). Library method: PCR. Sequencing instrument: Illumina HiSeq 2500. To reduce PCR and sequencing biases, unique molecular identifiers were built into the TCR beta cDNA libraries. TCRdb reanalyzed the raw reads on its own, using fastp at Q25 for trimming and MiXCR for clone calling, and kept in-frame beta chains. Every CDR3 protein is listed once, alongside the most common genes and DNA of its rows. The table for this sample lists hundreds of thousands of distinct CDR3 sequences; 55% to 70% of them were counted only once. The ten largest clonotypes hold roughly 12% of the sample. Here is what the overall study found, with its caveats: Significantly higher frequencies in patients than in controls were found for a handful of TRBV segments, including TRBV5-6, TRBV5-1 and TRBV20-1.

These receptors' targets are unknown. The sequencing sample was made of blood. The receptors here all came from a girl aged 2 to 10 with multiple sclerosis.

The table lists this clonotype with a count of one. The chain links TRBV20-1 to TRBJ1-2; 9 bases align to TRBD1. The J segment lost 2 bases and the V segment lost 5 bases, leaving 18 bases of the junction unmatched. The CDR3 extends over 18 amino acids. From germline, CDR1 is DFQATT and CDR2 SNEGSKA (reference sequence). The CDR3 here is CSAQELRQGVPWNYGYTF. CDR3 nucleotides: TGCAGTGCTCAAGAGCTTAGACAGGGGGTACCTTGGAACTATGGCTACACCTTC.

The chain recombines TRBV15 with TRBJ2-1; the D gene could be TRBD1 or TRBD2 (5 bases each). The CDR3 totals 15 residues. The V and J ends lost 8 bases and 0 bases respectively, with 14 bases between them. Germline V gene lookup returns CDR1 LNHNV and CDR2 YYDKDF (reference sequence). The DNA for the CDR3 is TGTGCCACCGGTCTGGGGACGAGCTCCTACAATGAGCAGTTCTTC. Protein product: CATGLGTSSYNEQFF.

Comment on this clonotype: One junction end does not reproduce the germline sequence, and a read error may be involved. The rearrangement uses TRBV29-1 and TRBJ1-4; 8 bases are shared with TRBD1. Looked up from germline, CDR1 is SQVTM and CDR2 is ANQGSEA. The CDR3 consists of 13 residues. The CDR3 bases are TGCAGCGTGGTCAGGACAGGGAATGAAGAACTGTTTTTT. The encoded protein is CSVVRTGNEELFF.

V usage is TRBV5-1 and J usage is TRBJ2-7, with 7 bases matching TRBD2. V trimming: 4 bases; J trimming: 2 bases; junction bases outside the gene matches: 9. Germline V CDR1 and CDR2: SGHRS, YFSETQ. CDR3 length equals 15 residues. CDR3 loop: CASSLVRDYAYEQYF. CDR3 nucleotide sequence: TGCGCCAGCAGCCTCGTCCGGGACTATGCCTACGAGCAGTACTTC.

This chain joins TRBV12-3 or TRBV12-4 and TRBJ1-2, with D unresolved. The CDR3 contains 12 residues. With 7 bases removed from V and 9 bases from J, the gap between germline ends came to 15 bases. DNA for the CDR3: TGTGCCAGCACCCAAGGCCCGCAGCGCTACACCTTC. Encoded protein: CASTQGPQRYTF.

V is TRBV7-2 and J is TRBJ2-1; unclear D gene. CDR3 length: 15 residues. The germline gives CDR1 SGHTA, CDR2 FQGNSA. V was shortened by 1 base and J by 3 bases, with 10 bases between the two germline ends. The CDR3 coding sequence is TGTGCCAGCAGCTTAGTACCGTTAAACTACAATGAGCAGTTCTTC. This codes for CASSLVPLNYNEQFF.

The chain employs TRBV14 and TRBJ2-1; TRBD2 matches at 10 bases. V lost 6 bases and J lost 6; bases outside the gene matches: 8. CDR1 and CDR2 from the germline V gene are SGHDN and FVKESK. The CDR3 totals 15 residues. This CDR3 is CASRHGLAAPNEQFF. DNA for the CDR3: TGTGCCAGCAGGCACGGACTAGCGGCTCCCAATGAGCAGTTCTTC.

V is TRBV6-5 and J is TRBJ2-5, with D perhaps TRBD1 (7 bases). The CDR3 sequence is 14 residues long. CDR1 and CDR2 from the germline V gene are MNHEY and SVGAGI. Trimming stripped 1 base from V and 5 bases from J, with 11 bases between. CDR3 in amino acids: CASSYFPGGETQYF. The CDR3 coding sequence is TGTGCCAGCAGTTACTTTCCAGGGGGGGAGACCCAGTACTTC.

The CDR3 loop is CAIRRARPPETQYF. The CDR3 coding sequence is TGTGCCATCAGAAGGGCCAGACCCCCAGAGACCCAGTACTTC. This chain links TRBV10-3 with TRBJ2-5; D remains unclear. V was shortened by 6 bases and J by 4 bases, with 15 bases between the two germline ends. From germline, CDR1 is ENHRY and CDR2 SYGVKD. This CDR3 is built from 14 residues.